A selection of T cell receptor beta chains follows, all from one sample in a study of OX40 agonist ivuxolimab in advanced cancers. Clones were read by immunoSEQ multiplex PCR, and TCRdb kept only the in-frame ones, dropping some. This sample has over 55,000 clones, with 91% found just once. Sequencing used CD4+ or CD8+ T cells sorted from blood, obtained in a trial of the OX40 agonist ivuxolimab. The receptors were gathered from an adult with an advanced solid tumor such as melanoma, head and neck, liver or kidney cancer. The CDR3 runs from the conserved cysteine through the conserved F or W. D genes are given only for firm matches. A clone size is listed for some rows: how often the clone was seen (once, few, many), or a class if it is expanded.

j_gene,abundance,v_gene,d_gene,CDR3aa,CDR3nt
TRBJ1-3,-,TRBV5-1,-,CASSLTGSGNTIYF,TGCGCCAGCAGCTTAACAGGGTCTGGAAACACCATATATTTT
TRBJ2-2,once,TRBV11-3,TRBD2,CASRGLAGVGGELFF,TGTGCCAGCAGGGGACTAGCGGGAGTTGGCGGGGAGCTGTTTTTT
TRBJ2-2,-,TRBV19,-,CASSIDSRGINTGELFF,TGTGCCAGTAGTATAGATTCCCGGGGGATTAACACCGGGGAGCTGTTTTTT
TRBJ1-1,-,TRBV27,TRBD1,CASRETGTGGSAFF,TGTGCCAGCAGGGAGACCGGGACAGGGGGGTCAGCTTTCTTT
TRBJ1-2,few,TRBV5-6,TRBD1,CASSLVDRGPGGGYTF,TGTGCCAGCAGCTTGGTCGACAGGGGGCCGGGGGGAGGCTACACCTTC
TRBJ2-3,-,TRBV10-3,TRBD2,CACSGGPSTDTQYF,TGTGCCTGTTCGGGGGGGCCTAGCACAGATACGCAGTATTTT
TRBJ1-1,-,TRBV6-5,-,CASSPIRQGPEAFF,TGTGCCAGCAGCCCTATCAGGCAGGGTCCTGAAGCTTTCTTT
TRBJ1-3,-,TRBV6-5,TRBD1,CASSYDRGQGNTIYF,TGTGCCAGCAGTTACGACAGGGGGCAGGGAAACACCATATATTTT
TRBJ2-7,-,TRBV7-8,-,CASSLRLRADEQYF,TGTGCCAGCAGCTTAAGGCTCAGGGCCGACGAGCAGTACTTC
TRBJ1-1,-,TRBV5-4,TRBD1,CASSGGTGGGGTEAFF,TGTGCCAGCAGCGGTGGGACAGGGGGCGGTGGGACTGAAGCTTTCTTT
TRBJ2-7,-,TRBV5-1,-,CARNPLGQGPYEQYF,TGCGCCAGAAACCCTCTGGGGCAGGGGCCCTACGAGCAGTACTTC
TRBJ2-1,-,TRBV7-9,-,CASSLGIIQFF,TGTGCCAGCAGCTTAGGAATAATCCAGTTCTTC
TRBJ2-3,-,TRBV4-1,-,CASSQVGRSSDTQYF,TGCGCCAGCAGCCAAGTCGGCAGGTCATCAGATACGCAGTATTTT
TRBJ2-5,-,TRBV6-5,-,CASRHAGQPEIQYF,TGTGCCAGCAGACACGCCGGACAGCCAGAGATCCAGTACTTC
TRBJ1-5,-,TRBV6-9,TRBD1,CASRSTGGGQPQHF,TGTGCCAGCAGGTCAACAGGGGGCGGGCAGCCCCAGCATTTT
TRBJ2-7,-,TRBV20-1,-,CSASIAYEQYF,TGCAGTGCTAGCATTGCCTACGAGCAGTACTTC
TRBJ1-3,-,TRBV19,-,CASSPLSSSGNTIYF,TGTGCCAGTAGTCCTCTCTCGAGCTCTGGAAACACCATATATTTT
TRBJ2-1,-,TRBV4-2,-,CASQKGTLSAYNEQFF,TGTGCCAGCCAGAAAGGGACGCTTAGCGCCTACAATGAGCAGTTCTTC
TRBJ1-3,-,TRBV6-1,-,CASRDHHRRGNTIYF,TGTGCCAGCAGGGACCACCACAGGAGGGGAAACACCATATATTTT
TRBJ2-5,few,TRBV19,-,CASSIAGFETQYF,TGTGCCAGTAGTATTGCGGGGTTCGAGACCCAGTACTTC
TRBJ2-5,-,TRBV28,-,CASRESGTIETQYF,TGTGCCAGCAGGGAATCCGGGACAATTGAGACCCAGTACTTC
TRBJ2-5,once,TRBV12-5,TRBD2,CASGLGMASGRETQYF,TGTGCTAGTGGTTTGGGTATGGCTAGCGGGAGGGAGACCCAGTACTTC
TRBJ1-3,-,TRBV7-9,TRBD1,CASSSSQGAAGNTIYF,TGTGCCAGCAGCTCTTCGCAGGGGGCTGCTGGAAACACCATATATTTT
TRBJ2-3,-,TRBV13,-,CASSLDLGGGRDTQYF,TGTGCCAGCAGCTTAGACTTAGGGGGGGGCAGAGATACGCAGTATTTT
TRBJ2-6,-,TRBV29-1,-,CSPPDGTGANVLTF,TGCAGCCCGCCGGACGGTACTGGGGCCAACGTCCTGACTTTC
TRBJ2-7,-,TRBV21-1,-,CASSTRDSEQYF,TGTGCCAGCAGCACCCGGGACAGCGAGCAGTACTTC
TRBJ1-2,-,TRBV28,-,CASSFTGWNYGYTF,TGTGCCAGCAGTTTTACAGGGTGGAACTATGGCTACACCTTC
TRBJ2-5,-,TRBV10-3,-,CAISEAREPGTQYF,TGTGCCATCAGTGAGGCCCGGGAGCCGGGGACCCAGTACTTC
TRBJ2-5,-,TRBV28,-,CASMAQGVGETQYF,TGTGCCAGCATGGCCCAAGGGGTCGGTGAGACCCAGTACTTC
TRBJ2-1,once,TRBV19,-,CASSARARQAYNEQFF,TGTGCCAGTAGTGCCCGTGCCCGGCAGGCCTACAATGAGCAGTTCTTC
TRBJ2-3,-,TRBV6-1,TRBD2,CASSAGLAADTQYF,TGTGCCAGCAGTGCGGGACTAGCCGCAGATACGCAGTATTTT
TRBJ2-3,-,TRBV10-3,TRBD2,CAIRTSGGDTQYF,TGTGCCATCAGGACTAGCGGGGGTGATACGCAGTATTTT
TRBJ2-3,-,TRBV7-7,-,CASSSSGGGSDTQYF,TGTGCCAGCAGCTCTAGCGGAGGGGGGTCAGATACGCAGTATTTT
TRBJ2-2,-,TRBV7-2,TRBD1,CATTGGTGELFF,TGTGCCACCACAGGGGGGACCGGGGAGCTGTTTTTT
TRBJ2-2,-,TRBV6-5,-,CASSYSMNRVTGELFF,TGTGCCAGCAGTTACTCGATGAATCGTGTGACCGGGGAGCTGTTTTTT
TRBJ1-1,-,TRBV21-1,-,CASTPCFRAFF,TGTGCCAGCACCCCCTGTTTTCGGGCTTTCTTT
TRBJ2-3,-,TRBV19,-,CASSPGTDTQYF,TGTGCCAGTAGTCCTGGCACAGATACGCAGTATTTT
TRBJ1-1,once,TRBV7-2,-,CASSLQGNTEAFF,TGTGCCAGCAGCTTACAGGGAAACACTGAAGCTTTCTTT
TRBJ2-2,-,TRBV7-8,-,CASSPPLRAGRTGELFF,TGTGCCAGCAGCCCGCCCCTCAGAGCGGGTCGCACCGGGGAGCTGTTTTTT
TRBJ2-5,-,TRBV19,-,CASSEGGAKETQYF,TGTGCCAGTAGTGAGGGGGGGGCCAAAGAGACCCAGTACTTC
TRBJ2-1,-,TRBV2,-,CASSPDGRGTNEQFF,TGTGCCAGCAGCCCGGACGGTAGGGGTACGAATGAGCAGTTCTTC
TRBJ2-7,-,TRBV30,-,CAWSASPPGFTYEQYF,TGTGCCTGGAGTGCCTCACCCCCGGGCTTCACCTACGAGCAGTACTTC
TRBJ2-1,-,TRBV29-1,-,CSVSWYNEQFF,TGCAGCGTCTCATGGTACAATGAGCAGTTCTTC
TRBJ1-5,-,TRBV19,TRBD1,CASSSMTGTGGWNQPQHF,TGTGCCAGTAGTAGTATGACAGGGACCGGGGGGTGGAATCAGCCCCAGCATTTT
TRBJ2-3,-,TRBV6-4,-,CASSESGGTADTQYF,TGTGCCAGCAGTGAAAGTGGGGGCACCGCAGATACGCAGTATTTT
TRBJ2-3,few,TRBV19,-,CASTKGFEGDTQYF,TGTGCCAGTACCAAAGGGTTCGAGGGGGATACGCAGTATTTT
TRBJ2-2,-,TRBV27,TRBD2,CASSLSPGRDSGTSNTGELFF,TGTGCCAGCAGTTTATCACCAGGGCGGGATAGCGGGACCAGTAACACCGGGGAGCTGTTTTTT